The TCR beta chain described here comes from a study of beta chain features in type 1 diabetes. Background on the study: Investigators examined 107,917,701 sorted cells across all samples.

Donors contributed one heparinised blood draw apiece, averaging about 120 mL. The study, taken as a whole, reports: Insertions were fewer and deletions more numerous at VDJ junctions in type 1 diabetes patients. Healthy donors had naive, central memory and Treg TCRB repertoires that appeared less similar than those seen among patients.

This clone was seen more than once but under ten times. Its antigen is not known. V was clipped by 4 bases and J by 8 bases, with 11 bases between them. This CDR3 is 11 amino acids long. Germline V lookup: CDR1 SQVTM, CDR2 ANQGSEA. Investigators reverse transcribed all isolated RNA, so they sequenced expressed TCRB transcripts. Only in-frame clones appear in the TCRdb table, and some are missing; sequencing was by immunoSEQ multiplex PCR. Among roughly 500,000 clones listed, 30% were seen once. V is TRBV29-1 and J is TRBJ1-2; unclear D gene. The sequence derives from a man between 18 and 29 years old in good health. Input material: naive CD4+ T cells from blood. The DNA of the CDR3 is TGCAGCGTTGGACTTCGGGGAGGCTACACCTTC. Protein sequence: CSVGLRGGYTF.